This TCR beta chain was obtained from a study of cytomegalovirus exposure and HLA in healthy donors. This CDR3 region has 16 residues. The V gene end was trimmed by 5 bases and the J gene end by 4 bases; junction bases not matched to a gene: 12. The germline CDR1 and CDR2 sequences are SGHAT and FQNNGV. It was with 60 Vbeta and 13 Jbeta primers that the PCR ran. Clones were sequenced by immunoSEQ multiplex PCR, and TCRdb holds only the in-frame ones, with some missing. Of some 170,000 clones in the sample, nearly 80% were seen once. This TCR was sampled from a man aged 40-49 years in good health and CMV-seropositive. The J gene is TRBJ2-5, the V gene TRBV11-2, with TRBD2 matching over 8 bases. Material for sequencing was PBMCs. The CDR3 sequence: CASSLNSGGRAETQYF. The CDR3 DNA is TGTGCCAGCAGCCTAAACTCGGGGGGGAGGGCAGAGACCCAGTACTTC.